The T cell receptor (beta chain) under discussion was sequenced for a study of T cells in Graves' hyperthyroidism and ophthalmopathy. In this sample, this clonotype turned up many times. The investigators amplified TCR beta CDR3 regions from RNA transcripts. First-round RT-PCR targeting the TCR CDR3 was performed with the HTBI primer set. TCRdb processed the multiplex PCR reads anew with MiXCR; each CDR3 protein has one entry. The top ten hold about 50% of the sample, which has about 340,000 distinct CDR3 sequences, approximately 22% seen once. The CDR3 totals 17 residues. Per the germline V gene, CDR1 is SGHDT and CDR2 is YYEEEE. The V and J ends lost 3 bases and 8 bases, in that order; junction bases with no gene match: 10.

V is TRBV5-6 and J is TRBJ2-4; 14 bases agree with TRBD2. This TCR was sampled from a woman aged 45-65 years with Graves' hyperthyroidism. Sequenced input: blood. The CDR3: CASSWTGTSGSRDIQYF. As DNA, the CDR3 is TGTGCCAGCAGCTGGACCGGGACTAGCGGGAGCAGGGACATTCAGTACTTC.